This paragraph reports one T cell receptor beta chain. Its antigen is not identified. Sequenced material consisted of expressed TCRB transcripts (all of the isolated RNA was reverse transcribed). Naive, central memory and regulatory T cell samples produced a mean of approximately 3.6 million reads. TCRdb's table, derived via immunoSEQ multiplex PCR, lists solely in-frame clones and lacks some. The sample lists a few hundred thousand clones, approximately 16% occurring once. The CDR3 contains 15 residues. Trimming took 5 bases from V and 4 from J, leaving 17 bases between them. Germline values: CDR1 SGHTA, CDR2 FQGNSA. Using CD45RO/CCR7/CD25/CD127/CD95/CD27, CD4+ naive, central memory, regulatory and stem cell-like memory cells were sorted. These data belong to a study of beta chain features in type 1 diabetes. Study information: Healthy donors and patients had similar age, gender and cell yields.

The study's findings and limits: Shortening that was moderate but significant affected the TCRB CDR3s of Type 1 diabetes patients in all four CD4+ subsets. Within the patient group, naive, central memory and Treg TCRB repertoires appeared more similar to each other than within healthy donors.

Sequenced sample: naive CD4+ T cells from blood. The rearrangement links TRBV7-2 to TRBJ1-2; tentative D call: TRBD1 (5 bases). The TCR sequence derives from a man aged 25-45 years with type 1 diabetes. CDR3 region: CASSLPAVRGYGYTF. In DNA, the CDR3 is TGTGCCAGCAGCCTCCCGGCAGTAAGGGGCTATGGCTACACCTTC.